This TCR beta chain was recorded in a study of blood T cells in healthy people across ages. CDR3 length equals 15 residues. Germline CDR1 is ENHRY and CDR2 is SYGVKD. The V and J ends lost 4 bases and 1 base, in that order; junction bases with no gene match: 5. Many counts were recorded for this clonotype. The study recruited healthy Caucasian donors from Russia who were aged about 6 to 100. Per-sample yields of isolated PBMCs were at least 6 million. PCR was performed a second time for about 7 to 12 cycles using a sample-barcoded 5' primer and a J-beta primer mix. MiXCR, applied by TCRdb to the 5' RACE reads, yields one record per CDR3 protein. The sample carries some 1.5 million distinct CDR3 sequences, approximately 28% recorded once.

Material: blood. The chain is built from TRBV10-3 and TRBJ2-5, with TRBD1 matching 8 bases. This receptor was identified in a woman aged 30 to 39 in good health. The CDR3 loop is CAISAAGGGQETQYF. In nucleotides, the CDR3 is TGTGCCATCAGTGCGGCAGGGGGCGGCCAAGAGACCCAGTACTTC.